Presented here are 5 T cell receptor beta chains from one specimen sequenced in a study of immune evolution from preneoplasia to lung adenocarcinoma. Here immunoSEQ multiplex PCR was the method, and the copy in TCRdb shows in-frame clones only, minus some. The top ten clones hold roughly 4% of a sample with roughly 11,000 clones, around 86% of them seen once. Sequenced material: FFPE invasive lung adenocarcinoma tissue. These receptor sequences come from a person aged 70 to 80 with invasive lung adenocarcinoma.

The rearrangement uses TRBV27 and TRBJ1-2; TRBD1 matches 9 bases. Per the germline V gene, CDR1 is MNHEY and CDR2 is SMNVEV (reference sequence). This CDR3 region has 13 residues. Unmatched junction bases numbered 2, after V lost 4 bases and J lost 5 bases. In DNA, the CDR3 is TGTGCCAGCAGTTCACAGGGGGCGTATGGCTACACCTTC. Residues: CASSSQGAYGYTF.

This sequence joins TRBV5-1 and TRBJ1-2; a possible D gene is TRBD1 (6 bases). With 4 bases removed from V and 6 bases from J, the gap between germline ends came to 13 bases. CDR1 is SGHRS and CDR2 is YFSETQ in the germline V gene. This CDR3 is 13 amino acids long. CDR3: CASSPDRPDGYTF. CDR3 nucleotides: TGCGCCAGCAGCCCCGACAGGCCCGATGGCTACACCTTC. The whole variable domain, filled in from reference TRBV5-1 and TRBJ1-2, reads KAGVTQTPRYLIKTRGQQVTLSCSPISGHRSVSWYQQTPGQGLQFLFEYFSETQRNKGNFPGRFSGRQFSNSRSEMNVSTLELGDSALYLCASSPDRPDGYTFGSGTRLTVV.

The table lists this clone with a few counts. V is TRBV27 and J is TRBJ1-2, with TRBD1 matching over 7 bases. Germline loops: CDR1 MNHEY, CDR2 SMNVEV (reference sequence). This CDR3 comprises 15 residues. Germline trimming cut 3 bases from V and 2 bases from J; bases unmatched to any gene: 6. CDR3 DNA: TGTGCCAGCAGTTTTGGCAGGGGGATAAACTATGGCTACACCTTC. It is translated as CASSFGRGINYGYTF.

V usage is TRBV4-2 and J usage is TRBJ2-1, with 11 positions matching TRBD2. Germline values: CDR1 LGHNA, CDR2 YNFKEQ. With V trimmed by 1 base and J by 4 bases, 0 bases remained unmatched. This CDR3 contains 15 residues. The DNA for the CDR3 is TGTGCCAGCAGCCAAGTAGCGGGAGGGTACAATGAGCAGTTCTTC. Amino acid sequence: CASSQVAGGYNEQFF.

This rearrangement joins TRBV27 to TRBJ1-4, with 10 positions matching TRBD1. CDR3 length: 15 residues. With V trimmed by 6 bases and J by 5 bases, 6 bases remained unmatched. Germline CDR1 is MNHEY and CDR2 is SMNVEV (reference sequence). CDR3 region: CASRLSDRGNEKLFF. The CDR3 region has the DNA TGTGCCAGCAGACTCTCGGACAGGGGGAATGAAAAACTGTTTTTT.